Shown below are 21 T cell receptor beta chains from a single sample sequenced in a study of blood T cell repertoires in COVID-19. Using immunoSEQ multiplex PCR, the repertoire was profiled, and TCRdb retains in-frame clones only, with some absent. The sample yields more than 200,000 clones, 88% seen once. The sequencing input was peripheral blood. The receptors come from a man aged 65 to 85 with acute or convalescent COVID-19.

This sequence joins TRBV15 and TRBJ2-7; 8 bases line up with TRBD2. J gave up 1 base and V 4 bases, and 15 bases lay outside the gene matches. The CDR3 contains 18 residues. Germline CDR1 is LNHNV and CDR2 is YYDKDF (reference sequence). The CDR3 sequence: CATSTGGRGTRGSYEQYF. CDR3 in DNA: TGTGCCACCAGCACGGGGGGCAGAGGGACTAGAGGATCCTACGAGCAGTACTTC.

This clone was recorded once. A read error may produce the germline difference seen at one junction end. This sequence joins TRBV7-7 and TRBJ2-5, with TRBD2 matching over 7 bases. CDR3 length: 15 amino acids. Germline values: CDR1 SSHAT, CDR2 FNYEAQ (reference sequence). The CDR3: CASSSGRTYQETQYF. The CDR3 DNA reads TGTGCTAGCAGCTCCGGGAGGACGTACCAAGAGACCCAGTACTTC.

The chain recombines TRBV3-1 (or the pseudogene TRBV3-2) with TRBJ1-1; 9 positions agree with TRBD1. CDR1 is LGHDT and CDR2 is YNNKEL in the germline V gene (reference sequence). The CDR3 is 13 amino acids. With 5 bases clipped from V and 5 bases from J, the junction kept 3 bases outside the gene matches. CDR3 nucleotide sequence: TGTGCCAGCAGCGCTGGACAGGGGACTGAAGCTTTCTTT. Amino acid sequence: CASSAGQGTEAFF.

V is TRBV29-1 and J is TRBJ2-5; TRBD1 aligns across 7 bases. Germline V lookup: CDR1 SQVTM, CDR2 ANQGSEA. The V segment lost 0 bases and the J segment 4 bases; nucleotides outside the gene matches: 8. This CDR3 has 15 residues. In DNA form, the CDR3 reads TGCAGCGTTGAAGAAAGGGGGCTGTTTGGAGAGACCCAGTACTTC. Translation: CSVEERGLFGETQYF.

A few counts support this clone. This sequence joins TRBV12-3 or TRBV12-4 and TRBJ2-2; no clear D. This CDR3 contains 12 residues. The V end lost 3 bases, the J end lost 7 bases, and 6 bases lay between the germline ends. Here the CDR3 reads CASSFPSGELFF. The CDR3 DNA reads as TGTGCCAGCAGTTTCCCTAGCGGGGAGCTGTTTTTT.

The chain has TRBV27 and TRBJ1-1, with a weak D call TRBD1 (5 bases). The length of the CDR3 is 13 residues. V lost 1 base and J lost 7, with 10 bases in between. Germline V gene data show CDR1 as MNHEY and CDR2 as SMNVEV (reference sequence). The DNA of the CDR3 is TGTGCCAGCAGTTTATACGGGCAGGGTGAAGCTTTCTTT. Its protein is CASSLYGQGEAFF.

This clone occurred once. The V call is TRBV4-1, the J call TRBJ2-1; tentatively, D is TRBD2 (6 bases). Germline V CDR1 and CDR2: MGHRA, YSYEKL. This CDR3 spans 12 amino acids. Trimming removed 0 bases at V and 9 bases at J, with 6 bases between. The CDR3: CASSQEGGEQFF. In DNA, the CDR3 is TGCGCCAGCAGCCAAGAGGGGGGTGAGCAGTTCTTC.

This chain joins TRBV9 and TRBJ1-1, with 7 bases fitting TRBD1. Trimming at V came to 3 bases and at J to 7 bases, leaving 21 bases not matched to a gene. Germline CDR1 SGDLS, CDR2 YYNGEE. The CDR3 contains 18 residues. The CDR3: CASSASGTAGVGLGEAFF. The CDR3 region has the DNA TGTGCCAGCAGCGCTTCCGGGACAGCTGGGGTAGGGCTGGGTGAAGCTTTCTTT.

This sequence joins TRBV5-1 and TRBJ2-5, with TRBD1 identical over 9 bases. The CDR3 spans 14 residues. In germline, CDR1 is SGHRS, CDR2 YFSETQ. V shed 3 bases, J shed 4 bases, and the junction held 4 bases outside the gene matches. The CDR3 reads CASSSGQGRETQYF. The CDR3 DNA is TGCGCCAGCAGCTCAGGACAGGGGCGAGAGACCCAGTACTTC.

The chain recombines TRBV29-1 with TRBJ2-7; TRBD1 is a possible D gene (6 bases). The CDR3 loop spans 14 amino acids. Germline V gene sequence: CDR1 SQVTM, CDR2 ANQGSEA. V was clipped by 3 bases and J by 0 bases, with 12 bases between them. The CDR3: CSVDFTGLSYEQYF. In DNA, the CDR3 is TGCAGCGTTGACTTTACAGGGCTCTCCTACGAGCAGTACTTC.

The rearrangement uses TRBV29-1 and TRBJ2-3; TRBD1 matches 7 bases. Trimming took 6 bases from V and 4 from J; bases not matched to a gene: 7. CDR1 is SQVTM and CDR2 is ANQGSEA in the germline V gene. The CDR3 spans 13 residues. The CDR3 loop is CSVARDSSDTQYF. The CDR3 nucleotides read TGCAGCGTCGCCAGGGACAGTTCAGATACGCAGTATTTT.

The chain has TRBV7-9 and TRBJ1-1, with D unresolved. There are 14 residues in the CDR3. The V end lost 1 base, the J end lost 2 bases, and 8 bases lay between the germline ends. Germline V lookup: CDR1 SEHNR, CDR2 FQNEAQ (reference sequence). The CDR3 sequence is CASSLVPGNTEAFF. CDR3 DNA: TGTGCCAGCAGCTTAGTTCCGGGTAACACTGAAGCTTTCTTT. The whole variable domain, filled in from reference TRBV7-9 and TRBJ1-1, reads DTGVSQNPRHKITKRGQNVTFRCDPISEHNRLYWYRQTLGQGPEFLTYFQNEAQLEKSRLLSDRFSAERPKGSFSTLEIQRTEQGDSAMYLCASSLVPGNTEAFFGQGTRLTVV.

CDR3: CASSPRGATGEQFF. In DNA form, the CDR3 reads TGTGCCAGCAGTCCCCGGGGGGCCACGGGTGAGCAGTTCTTC. V and J are TRBV28 and TRBJ2-1; D may be TRBD2 (7 bases). Germline V gene lookup returns CDR1 MDHEN and CDR2 SYDVKM. The CDR3 length is 14 residues. Trimming left V 5 bases short and J 9 bases short, with 17 bases between. Combining the CDR3 with reference TRBV28 and TRBJ2-1 gives the whole variable domain DVKVTQSSRYLVKRTGEKVFLECVQDMDHENMFWYRQDPGLGLRLIYFSYDVKMKEKGDIPEGYSVSREKKERFSLILESASTNQTSMYLCASSPRGATGEQFFGPGTRLTVL.

The chain has TRBV9 and TRBJ1-2; D perhaps matches TRBD1 (5 bases). V was trimmed by 3 bases and J by 4 bases, leaving 16 bases between them. CDR3 size: 15 residues. Germline V CDR1 and CDR2: SGDLS, YYNGEE. CDR3 coding DNA: TGTGCCAGCAGCGGGTGGACACTCGAAGGCTATGGCTACACCTTC. This encodes CASSGWTLEGYGYTF.

The genes are TRBV15 and TRBJ1-4; D remains ambiguous. The CDR3 is 12 residues long. V lost 6 bases and J lost 8, with 10 bases in between. Germline-derived CDR1 and CDR2 are LNHNV and YYDKDF (reference sequence). The CDR3 is CATRSGGEKLFF. Here the CDR3 DNA reads TGTGCCACCAGGTCGGGAGGCGAAAAACTGTTTTTT. Filled out from reference TRBV15 and TRBJ1-4, the complete variable domain reads DAMVIQNPRYQVTQFGKPVTLSCSQTLNHNVMYWYQQKSSQAPKLLFHYYDKDFNNEADTPDNFQSRRPNTSFCFLDIRSPGLGDTAMYLCATRSGGEKLFFGSGTQLSVL.

This clone was counted many times. The genes are TRBV7-2 and TRBJ1-2, with 10 bases identical to TRBD1. The length of the CDR3 is 15 residues. J lost 5 bases, V lost 6 bases, and 9 bases had no gene match. From germline, CDR1 is SGHTA and CDR2 FQGNSA. The CDR3 nucleotides are TGTGCCAGCAGTATGAGCCGGGACAGGGGTTATGGCTACACCTTC. This gives the protein CASSMSRDRGYGYTF.

This clone was seen once. This chain connects TRBV3-1 (or the pseudogene TRBV3-2) to TRBJ1-6; D perhaps matches TRBD1 (5 bases). Trimming removed 1 base from V and 8 bases from J, with 18 bases in between. This CDR3 comprises 17 residues. Germline values: CDR1 LGHDT, CDR2 YNNKEL (reference sequence). The DNA of the CDR3 is TGTGCCAGCAGCCAAGCGTTTCGGGGGTTACTTGATTCACCCCTCCACTTT. Translation gives CASSQAFRGLLDSPLHF.

This clone was detected once. The chain combines TRBV4-1 with TRBJ2-7; weak D call: TRBD2 (6 bases). Germline loops: CDR1 MGHRA, CDR2 YSYEKL. V lost 1 base and J lost 0, with 13 bases in between. This CDR3 comprises 16 residues. The CDR3 nucleotides read TGCGCCAGCAGCCAAGGGCTGGGGGGTACCTCCTACGAGCAGTACTTC. This translates into CASSQGLGGTSYEQYF.

The CDR3 sequence: CASSLGGAVGEKLFF. Here the CDR3 DNA reads TGTGCCAGCAGTCTGGGGGGGGCAGTGGGTGAAAAACTGTTTTTT. The chain carries TRBV6-5 and TRBJ1-4; D is perhaps TRBD1 (6 bases). V dropped 5 bases and J dropped 7 bases, with 17 bases sitting between them. Germline V CDR1 and CDR2: MNHEY, SVGAGI. This CDR3 has 15 residues.

This chain connects TRBV7-2 to TRBJ2-3; 7 bases line up with TRBD1. Germline CDR1 is SGHTA and CDR2 is FQGNSA. The CDR3 covers 14 residues. The junction had 4 bases not matched to a gene; V was cut back by 3 bases and J by 4 bases. The CDR3 DNA reads TGTGCCAGCAGCTTCCACAGGGGCCCAGATACGCAGTATTTT. This codes for CASSFHRGPDTQYF.

This sequence joins TRBV5-5 and TRBJ2-1; 7 bases are shared with TRBD2. The CDR3 spans 15 residues. The V segment lost 3 bases and the J segment 3 bases; nucleotides outside the gene matches: 6. CDR1 is SGHKS and CDR2 is YYEKEE in the germline V gene (reference sequence). The DNA of the CDR3 is TGTGCCAGCAGCTATAGCGGGTCTTTCTACAATGAGCAGTTCTTC. Translating it yields CASSYSGSFYNEQFF. Using reference TRBV5-5 and TRBJ2-1 for the parts outside the CDR3, the full variable domain is DAGVTQSPTHLIKTRGQQVTLRCSPISGHKSVSWYQQVLGQGPQFIFQYYEKEERGRGNFPDRFSARQFPNYSSELNVNALLLGDSALYLCASSYSGSFYNEQFFGPGTRLTVL.